Listed here are 8 T cell receptor beta chains from one sample, sequenced in a study of blood T cells in healthy people across ages. The second PCR ran about 6 to 12 cycles with a sample-barcoded 5' primer and J-beta primers. TCRdb fed the 5' RACE reads into MiXCR, producing one record per CDR3 protein. The table has under 950,000 distinct CDR3 sequences, 22% seen once. The sample comprised blood. Source of these receptors: a man between 65 and 85 years old in good health.

CDR3 DNA: TGCAGCGTCCGTGGACAGCCACCTAACTATGGCTACACCTTC. Amino acid sequence: CSVRGQPPNYGYTF. The chain joins TRBV29-1 to TRBJ1-2; the D gene is possibly TRBD1 (6 bases). The V gene lost 6 bases and the J gene lost 0 bases, with 14 bases spanning the gap. CDR3 length equals 14 residues. Germline V gene sequence: CDR1 SQVTM, CDR2 ANQGSEA.

This chain connects TRBV27 to TRBJ1-5, with TRBD1 as a possible D gene (5 bases). Deletions cut 6 bases from V and 1 base from J, with 13 bases between. From germline, CDR1 is MNHEY and CDR2 SMNVEV (reference sequence). This CDR3 region has 15 residues. CDR3 nucleotides: TGTGCCAGCAGACCGGGACTGGAGAGCAATCAGCCCCAGCATTTT. Encoded protein: CASRPGLESNQPQHF.

Turning to this clonotype: A much larger clone lies a single base off, so this may be a read error. The genes are TRBV4-1 and TRBJ2-5; 7 bases line up with TRBD2. Matching the DNA end better, TRBJ2-7 makes the J call doubtful. From germline, CDR1 is MGHRA and CDR2 YSYEKL. The CDR3 spans 14 residues. CDR3 amino acids: CASSPERDSNEQYF. DNA for the CDR3: TGCGCCAGCAGCCCAGAGCGGGACTCCAACGAGCAGTACTTC.

This clonotype appeared a few times. This sequence joins TRBV9 and TRBJ1-1; D is uncertain. CDR3 length: 12 amino acids. V was pared by 2 bases and J by 8 bases, with 10 bases between. Germline-derived CDR1 and CDR2 are SGDLS and YYNGEE. The CDR3, as DNA: TGTGCCAGCAGCGTCGACGGGGAAGAAGCTTTCTTT. Amino acids: CASSVDGEEAFF.

This clonotype was seen only a few times. This sequence joins TRBV3-1 and TRBJ1-2; D is possibly TRBD1 (6 bases). CDR1 is LGHDT and CDR2 is YNNKEL in the germline V gene (reference sequence). The CDR3 has 13 amino acids. The V and J ends lost 2 bases and 7 bases respectively, with 11 bases between them. DNA of the CDR3: TGTGCCAGCAGCCAACAGGGGAAGAGTGGCTACACCTTC. As protein: CASSQQGKSGYTF.

A word on this clonotype: A much bigger clone sits one base away, suggesting this may be a read error. The chain combines TRBV2 with TRBJ1-2, with D perhaps TRBD1 (5 bases). This CDR3 has 13 amino acids. The germline gives CDR1 SNHLY, CDR2 FYNNEI. This CDR3 reads CASSETGDYGFTF. CDR3 nucleotide sequence: TGTGCCAGCAGTGAAACCGGGGACTATGGCTTCACCTTC.

The V call is TRBV20-1, the J call TRBJ1-5; D call uncertain. The CDR3 runs 14 residues. V lost 5 bases to trimming and J lost 0 bases, with 11 bases between them. Germline V gives CDR1 DFQATT, CDR2 SNEGSKA (reference sequence). The CDR3 reads CSARTSYSNQPQHF. The CDR3 coding sequence is TGCAGTGCTCGAACCTCTTATAGCAATCAGCCCCAGCATTTT.

V is TRBV3-1 and J is TRBJ2-7; maybe TRBD1 (7 bases). The V gene's germline CDR1 is LGHDT and CDR2 YNNKEL (reference sequence). The V gene lost 5 bases and the J gene lost 9 bases, with 23 bases spanning the gap. CDR3 length: 15 residues. CDR3 residues: CASSKRAGQQRRQYF. The DNA for the CDR3 is TGTGCCAGCAGCAAAAGGGCGGGACAGCAGCGTCGGCAGTACTTC.